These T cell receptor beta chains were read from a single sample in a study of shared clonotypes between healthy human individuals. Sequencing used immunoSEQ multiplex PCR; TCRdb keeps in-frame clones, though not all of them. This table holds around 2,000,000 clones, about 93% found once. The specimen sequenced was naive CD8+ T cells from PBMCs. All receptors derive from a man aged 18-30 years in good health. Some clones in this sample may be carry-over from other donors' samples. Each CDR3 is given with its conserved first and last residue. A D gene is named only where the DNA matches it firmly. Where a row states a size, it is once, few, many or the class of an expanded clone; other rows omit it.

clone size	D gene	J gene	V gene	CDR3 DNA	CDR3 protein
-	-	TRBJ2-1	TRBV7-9	TGTGCCAGCAGCTCCGGACTATCTCAGCACAATGAGCAGTTCTTC	CASSSGLSQHNEQFF
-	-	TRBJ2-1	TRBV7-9	TGTGCCAGCAGCTCAACCCACGATATGGCCAATGAGCAGTTCTTC	CASSSTHDMANEQFF
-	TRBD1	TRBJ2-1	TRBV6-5	TGTGCCAGCACCGTGACAGGGACCTACAATGAGCAGTTCTTC	CASTVTGTYNEQFF
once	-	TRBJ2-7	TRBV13	TGTGCCAGCAGCCAAGCGGGCGGGCATAACGAGCAGTACTTC	CASSQAGGHNEQYF
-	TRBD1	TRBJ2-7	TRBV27	TGTGCCAGCAGTTTATTATTGGGGACAGGGGTCTCCTACGAGCAGTACTTC	CASSLLLGTGVSYEQYF
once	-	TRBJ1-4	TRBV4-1	TGCGCCAGCAGCCCCCTAAGGAAGGGTGGGGAAAAACTGTTTTTT	CASSPLRKGGEKLFF
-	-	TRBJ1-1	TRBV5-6	TGTGCCAGCAGCACGGACCCGAACACTGAAGCTTTCTTT	CASSTDPNTEAFF
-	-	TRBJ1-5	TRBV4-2	TGTGCCAGCAGCCAAGATCAAAGGGATTATAGCAATCAGCCCCAGCATTTT	CASSQDQRDYSNQPQHF
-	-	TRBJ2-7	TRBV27	TGTGCCAGCAGCCCCGGGCTCAGCTACGAGCAGTACTTC	CASSPGLSYEQYF
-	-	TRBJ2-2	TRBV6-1	TGTGCCAGCGGGGGTGTGGAGAACACCGGGGAGCTGTTTTTT	CASGGVENTGELFF
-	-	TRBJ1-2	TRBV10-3	TGTGCCATCAGTGAGTCGTTCGGGCGAGGTGGCTACACCTTC	CAISESFGRGGYTF
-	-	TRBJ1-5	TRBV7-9	TGTGCCAGCAGCTTAGGGCCAGGGAATCAGCCCCAGCATTTT	CASSLGPGNQPQHF
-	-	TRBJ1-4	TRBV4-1	TGCGCCAGCAGCCAAGTCGCTGGCTACAATGAAAAACTGTTTTTT	CASSQVAGYNEKLFF
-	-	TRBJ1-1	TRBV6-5	TGTGCCAGCAGTTATAGGGGTGCTAACACTGAAGCTTTCTTT	CASSYRGANTEAFF
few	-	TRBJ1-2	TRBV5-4	TGTGCCAGCAGCTTTACCCCGTCCGCCGCCCGAGGCTACACCTTC	CASSFTPSAARGYTF
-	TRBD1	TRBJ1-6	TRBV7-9	TGTGCCAGCAGCCGGGACAGGGGTAATTCACCCCTCCACTTT	CASSRDRGNSPLHF
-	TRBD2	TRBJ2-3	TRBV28	TGTGCCAGCAGTCCGATAGCGGGAGAAGATACGCAGTATTTT	CASSPIAGEDTQYF
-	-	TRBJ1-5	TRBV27	TGTGCCAGCAGTTTCGGACTTAGCAATCAGCCCCAGCATTTT	CASSFGLSNQPQHF
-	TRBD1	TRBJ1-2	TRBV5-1	TGCGCCAGCAGCTTGGTTCAGGGGGCCAGGGGCTACACCTTC	CASSLVQGARGYTF
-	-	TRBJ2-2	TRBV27	TGTGCCAGCAGTGACCGGACAGAGACGAACACCGGGGAGCTGTTTTTT	CASSDRTETNTGELFF
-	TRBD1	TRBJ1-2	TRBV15	TGTGCCACCAGCCGAGAGGGACAGGGGGTTTTTGGCTACACCTTC	CATSREGQGVFGYTF
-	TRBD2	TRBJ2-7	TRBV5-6	TGTGCCAGCAGCGCCCTACTAGCGGGAGGGCGAGAGCAGTACTTC	CASSALLAGGREQYF
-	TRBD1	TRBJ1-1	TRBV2	TGTGCCAGCGAGGGACAGGAGTCCATGAACACTGAAGCTTTCTTT	CASEGQESMNTEAFF
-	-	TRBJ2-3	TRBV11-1	TGTGCCAGCGGATCTAGCACAGATACGCAGTATTTT	CASGSSTDTQYF
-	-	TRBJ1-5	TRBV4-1	TGCGCCAGCAGCAACGACGGGAGGGCCAGTCAGCCCCAGCATTTT	CASSNDGRASQPQHF
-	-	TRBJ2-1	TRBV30	TGTGCCTGGAGTGTAGGAGTAAGCGAGCAGTTCTTC	CAWSVGVSEQFF
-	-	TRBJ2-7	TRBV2	TGTGCCAGCAGTGGTCTGGCAGGTGTTAGCCACGAGCAGTACTTC	CASSGLAGVSHEQYF
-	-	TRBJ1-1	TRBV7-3	TGTGCCAGCAGCTTGGTCGGGCTCGGCACTGAAGCTTTCTTT	CASSLVGLGTEAFF
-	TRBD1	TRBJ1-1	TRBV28	TGTGCCAGCCAGATCGGGACAGGGAGCTCTGAAGCTTTCTTT	CASQIGTGSSEAFF
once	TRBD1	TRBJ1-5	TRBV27	TGTGCCAGCAGGGGGACAGGGAGTTCTCAGCCCCAGCATTTT	CASRGTGSSQPQHF
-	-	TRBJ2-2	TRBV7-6	TGTGCCAGCAGCTTAACCCCCGGGTCCGGGGAGCTGTTTTTT	CASSLTPGSGELFF
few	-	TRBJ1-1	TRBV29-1	TGCAGCGTTGACCCCAGGGTTGAAAGGTCAGCTTTCTTT	CSVDPRVERSAFF
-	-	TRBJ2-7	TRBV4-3	TGCGCCAGCAGCCCGAGGGCAGGAGGGACGCGCGAGCAGTACTTC	CASSPRAGGTREQYF
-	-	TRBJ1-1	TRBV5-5	TGTGCCAGCAGCTACCCTCTCCGGGGCTTAATGAACACTGAAGCTTTCTTT	CASSYPLRGLMNTEAFF
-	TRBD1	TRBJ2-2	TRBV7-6	TGTGCCAGCAGCTCTCCCTCCGGGACAGGGGTTGGCGGGGAGCTGTTTTTT	CASSSPSGTGVGGELFF
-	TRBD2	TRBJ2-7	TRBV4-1	TGCGCCAGCAGCCAAAGACTAGCGGTAGCCTACGAGCAGTACTTC	CASSQRLAVAYEQYF
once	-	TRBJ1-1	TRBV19	TGTGCCAGTAGGCCGACAGGAGCAAACACTGAAGCTTTCTTT	CASRPTGANTEAFF
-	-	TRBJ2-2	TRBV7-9	TGTGCCAGCAGCGCGACAGTCCCCGGGGAGCTGTTTTTT	CASSATVPGELFF
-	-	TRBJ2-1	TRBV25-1	TGTGCCAGCAGGGGGGAGGGGGGTGAGCAGTTCTTC	CASRGEGGEQFF
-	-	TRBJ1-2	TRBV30	TGTGCCTGGAGCGGGTGGGAGAGAGTATATGGCTACACCTTC	CAWSGWERVYGYTF
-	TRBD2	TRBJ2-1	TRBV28	TGTGCCAGCAGTTTAGCGGGGGGTCCCAATGAGCAGTTCTTC	CASSLAGGPNEQFF